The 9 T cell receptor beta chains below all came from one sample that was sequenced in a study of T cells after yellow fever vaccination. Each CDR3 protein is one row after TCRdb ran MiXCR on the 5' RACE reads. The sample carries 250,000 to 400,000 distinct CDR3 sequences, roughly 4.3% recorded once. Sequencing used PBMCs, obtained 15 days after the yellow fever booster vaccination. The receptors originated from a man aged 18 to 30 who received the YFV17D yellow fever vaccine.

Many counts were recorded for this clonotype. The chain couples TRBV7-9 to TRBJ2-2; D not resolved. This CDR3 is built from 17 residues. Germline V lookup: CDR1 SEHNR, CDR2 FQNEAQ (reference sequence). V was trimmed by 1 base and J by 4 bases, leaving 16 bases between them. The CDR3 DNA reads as TGTGCCAGCAGCTTAGGACTTGAGGTTCTTACCACCGGGGAGCTGTTTTTT. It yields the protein CASSLGLEVLTTGELFF.

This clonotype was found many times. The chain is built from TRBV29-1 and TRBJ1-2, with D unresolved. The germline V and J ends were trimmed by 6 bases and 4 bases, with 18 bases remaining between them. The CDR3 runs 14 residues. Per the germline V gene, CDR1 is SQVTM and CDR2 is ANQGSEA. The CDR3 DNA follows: TGCAGCGTGCCCTTCCCGGGAGCCCGCTATGGCTACACCTTC. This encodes CSVPFPGARYGYTF.

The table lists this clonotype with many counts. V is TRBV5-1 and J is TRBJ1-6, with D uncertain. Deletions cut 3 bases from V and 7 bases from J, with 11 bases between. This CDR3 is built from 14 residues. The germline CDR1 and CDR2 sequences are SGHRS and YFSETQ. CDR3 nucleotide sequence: TGCGCCAGCAGCTGGACCATTGGAAATTCACCCCTCCACTTT. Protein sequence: CASSWTIGNSPLHF.

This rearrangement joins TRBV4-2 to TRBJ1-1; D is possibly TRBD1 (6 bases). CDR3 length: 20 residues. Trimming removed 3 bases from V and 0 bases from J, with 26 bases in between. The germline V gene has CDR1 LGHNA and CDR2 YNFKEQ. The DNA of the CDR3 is TGTGCCAGCAGCCAGTGGGCCCCCGGGACACCAACTACAATGAACACTGAAGCTTTCTTT. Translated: CASSQWAPGTPTTMNTEAFF.

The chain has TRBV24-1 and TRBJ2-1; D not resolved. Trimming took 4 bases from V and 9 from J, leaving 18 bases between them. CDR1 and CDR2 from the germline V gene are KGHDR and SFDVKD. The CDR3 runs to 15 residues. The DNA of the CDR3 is TGTGCCACCAGTGACCGAAGGTCGGGTTTGGGTGAGCAGTTCTTC. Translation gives CATSDRRSGLGEQFF.

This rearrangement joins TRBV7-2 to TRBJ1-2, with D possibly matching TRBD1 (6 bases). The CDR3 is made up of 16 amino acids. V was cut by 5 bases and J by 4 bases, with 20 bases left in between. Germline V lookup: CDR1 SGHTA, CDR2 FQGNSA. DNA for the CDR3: TGTGCCAGCAGCCCTCAGCCGGGAGGACAGCTCTATGGCTACACCTTC. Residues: CASSPQPGGQLYGYTF.

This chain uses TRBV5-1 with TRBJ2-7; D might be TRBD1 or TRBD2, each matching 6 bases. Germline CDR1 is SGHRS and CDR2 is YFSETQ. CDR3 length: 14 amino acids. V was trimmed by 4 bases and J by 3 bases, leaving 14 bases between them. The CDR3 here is CASSEGGAGYEQYF. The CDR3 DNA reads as TGCGCCAGCAGCGAGGGGGGCGCGGGCTACGAGCAGTACTTC.

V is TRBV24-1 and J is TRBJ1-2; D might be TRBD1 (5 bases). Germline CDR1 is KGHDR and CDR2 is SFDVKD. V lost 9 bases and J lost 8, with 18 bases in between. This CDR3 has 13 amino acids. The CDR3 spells CATCFRAVDGYTF. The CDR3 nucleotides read TGTGCCACCTGCTTCAGGGCAGTAGACGGCTACACCTTC.

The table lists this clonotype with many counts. The CDR3 sequence: CASSYGASANTGELFF. The CDR3 DNA follows: TGTGCCAGCAGTTATGGGGCGTCGGCTAACACCGGGGAGCTGTTTTTT. The rearrangement joins TRBV6-5 to TRBJ2-2; a weak D match, TRBD1 (5 bases). Trimming removed 3 bases from V and 2 bases from J, with 13 bases in between. CDR1 is MNHEY and CDR2 is SVGAGI in the germline V gene. This CDR3 contains 16 residues.